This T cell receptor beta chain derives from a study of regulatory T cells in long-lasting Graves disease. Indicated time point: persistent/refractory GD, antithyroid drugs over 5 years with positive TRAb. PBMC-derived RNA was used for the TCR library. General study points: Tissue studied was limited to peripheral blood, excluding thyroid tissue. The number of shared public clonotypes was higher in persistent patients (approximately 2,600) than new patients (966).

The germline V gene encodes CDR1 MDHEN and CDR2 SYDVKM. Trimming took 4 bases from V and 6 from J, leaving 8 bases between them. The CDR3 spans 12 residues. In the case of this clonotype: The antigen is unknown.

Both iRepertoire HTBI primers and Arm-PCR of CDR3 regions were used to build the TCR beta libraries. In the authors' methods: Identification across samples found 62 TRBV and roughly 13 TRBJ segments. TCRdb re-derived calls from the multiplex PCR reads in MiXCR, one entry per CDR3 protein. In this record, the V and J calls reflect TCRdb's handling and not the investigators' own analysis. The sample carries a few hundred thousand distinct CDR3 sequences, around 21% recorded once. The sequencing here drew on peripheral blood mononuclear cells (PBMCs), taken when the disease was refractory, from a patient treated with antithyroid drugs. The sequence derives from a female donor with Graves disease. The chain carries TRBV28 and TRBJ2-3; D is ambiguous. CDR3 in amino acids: CASSSMLDTQYF. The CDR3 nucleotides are TGTGCCAGCAGTTCGATGCTGGATACGCAGTATTTT.